The 8 T cell receptor beta chains below were found in one sample sequenced in a study of blood T cell repertoires in COVID-19 (TCRdb year 2020). Library preparation was by the immunoSEQ multiplex PCR assay. This is the immuneACCESS table as TCRdb keeps it, with only in-frame sequences that have V and J called. A part of the clones is gone; compared with another copy, unresolved V genes explain less than half, and the rest is unexplained. Across this sample there are around 200,000 clones, with more than 75% seen only once. Clones ranked in the top ten supply approximately 5.9% of the sample. The sequencing input was peripheral blood. The receptors here all came from a man aged 80 or over with acute or convalescent COVID-19.

The V and J genes are TRBV6-6 and TRBJ2-1; 9 positions match TRBD1. The CDR3 sequence is 15 residues long. Losses at the gene ends were 2 bases for V and 7 bases for J; bases not matched to a gene: 6. Germline V gene data show CDR1 as MNHNY and CDR2 as SVGAGI (reference sequence). The CDR3 sequence: CASSYAKDRGNEQFF. CDR3 nucleotides: TGTGCCAGCAGTTACGCCAAGGACAGGGGAAATGAGCAGTTCTTC.

The gene calls are TRBV6-1 and TRBJ2-2; possible D gene TRBD1, 5 bases. V was clipped by 3 bases and J by 5 bases, with 10 bases between them. Germline assignment: CDR1 MNHNS and CDR2 SASEGT. The CDR3 is 14 amino acids. The CDR3 here is CASSDRASTGELFF. Written as DNA, the CDR3 is TGTGCCAGCAGTGACAGGGCAAGTACCGGGGAGCTGTTTTTT.

The chain employs TRBV6-6 and TRBJ1-2; the D gene is possibly TRBD1 (5 bases). V was trimmed by 5 bases and J by 8 bases, leaving 15 bases between them. CDR3 length: 13 residues. Germline assignment: CDR1 MNHNY and CDR2 SVGAGI (reference sequence). The CDR3 coding sequence is TGTGCCAGCAGTGGAGGGGCGCTGAGCGGCTACACCTTC. Translating it yields CASSGGALSGYTF.

The V gene is TRBV10-3, the J gene TRBJ2-2; 16 bases line up with TRBD2. CDR1 is ENHRY, CDR2 SYGVKD, per germline. The CDR3 is made up of 18 amino acids. J gave up 4 bases and V 6 bases, and 8 bases lay outside the gene matches. The CDR3 protein is CAISPGLAGGPGTGELFF. The DNA for the CDR3 is TGTGCCATCAGCCCGGGACTAGCGGGAGGGCCGGGCACCGGGGAGCTGTTTTTT.

The gene calls are TRBV7-2 and TRBJ2-1; D perhaps matches TRBD1 (7 bases). CDR3 length equals 16 residues. Trimming left V 2 bases short and J 7 bases short, with 18 bases between. Germline V gene data show CDR1 as SGHTA and CDR2 as FQGNSA. This CDR3 is CASSLRAQGGGNEQFF. CDR3 DNA sequence: TGTGCCAGCAGCTTACGCGCCCAGGGGGGTGGTAATGAGCAGTTCTTC.

The chain recombines TRBV30 with TRBJ1-1; TRBD1 is a possible D gene (5 bases). Germline V CDR1 and CDR2: GTSNPN, SVGIG (reference sequence). The germline V and J ends were trimmed by 2 bases and 1 base, with 11 bases remaining between them. This CDR3 is built from 14 residues. CDR3: CAWSFGGRNTEAFF. The CDR3 DNA reads as TGTGCCTGGAGTTTCGGGGGGAGGAACACTGAAGCTTTCTTT. Full variable domain (missing parts from reference TRBV30 and TRBJ1-1): SQTIHQWPATLVQPVGSPLSLECTVEGTSNPNLYWYRQAAGRGLQLLFYSVGIGQISSEVPQNLSASRPQDRQFILSSKKLLLSDSGFYLCAWSFGGRNTEAFFGQGTRLTVV.

The V call is TRBV6-6, the J call TRBJ2-5; 10 bases line up with TRBD1. V trimming: 5 bases; J trimming: 5 bases; junction bases outside the gene matches: 8. The CDR3 is made up of 15 amino acids. From germline, CDR1 is MNHNY and CDR2 SVGAGI (reference sequence). The CDR3 DNA is TGTGCCAGCAGTCCCCCGGCGGACAGGGGGGAGACCCAGTACTTC. As protein: CASSPPADRGETQYF.

The chain recombines TRBV5-1 with TRBJ1-2; possibly TRBD1 for D (5 bases). This CDR3 region has 13 residues. Germline loops: CDR1 SGHRS, CDR2 YFSETQ. The V gene lost 2 bases and the J gene lost 6 bases, with 11 bases spanning the gap. The CDR3, as DNA: TGCGCCAGCAGCTTCCAAGGGGTCGATGGCTACACCTTC. Encoded protein: CASSFQGVDGYTF.